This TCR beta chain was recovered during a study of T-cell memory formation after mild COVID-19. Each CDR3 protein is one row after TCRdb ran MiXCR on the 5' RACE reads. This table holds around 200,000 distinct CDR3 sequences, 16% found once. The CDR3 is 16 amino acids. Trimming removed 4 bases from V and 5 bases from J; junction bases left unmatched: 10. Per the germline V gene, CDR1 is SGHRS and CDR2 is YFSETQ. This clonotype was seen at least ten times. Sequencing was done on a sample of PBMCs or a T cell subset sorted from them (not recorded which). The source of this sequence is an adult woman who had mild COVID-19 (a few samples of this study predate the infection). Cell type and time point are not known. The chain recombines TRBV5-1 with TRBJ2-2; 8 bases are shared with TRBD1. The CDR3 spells CASSPSGQGGTGELFF. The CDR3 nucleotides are TGCGCCAGCAGCCCGAGCGGACAGGGTGGTACCGGGGAGCTGTTTTTT.